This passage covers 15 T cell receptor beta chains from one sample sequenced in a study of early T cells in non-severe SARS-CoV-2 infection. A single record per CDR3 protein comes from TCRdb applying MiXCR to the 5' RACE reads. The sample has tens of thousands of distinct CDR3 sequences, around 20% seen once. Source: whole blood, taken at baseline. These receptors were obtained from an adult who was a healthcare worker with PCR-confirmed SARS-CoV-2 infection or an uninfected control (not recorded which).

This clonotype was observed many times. Here the CDR3 reads CASRPGLAFHEQFF. CDR3 DNA: TGTGCCAGCAGGCCGGGACTAGCTTTTCATGAGCAGTTCTTC. The V call is TRBV12-3 or TRBV12-4, the J call TRBJ2-1; 9 positions agree with TRBD2. The CDR3 runs 14 residues. With 6 bases clipped from V and 8 bases from J, the junction kept 8 bases outside the gene matches.

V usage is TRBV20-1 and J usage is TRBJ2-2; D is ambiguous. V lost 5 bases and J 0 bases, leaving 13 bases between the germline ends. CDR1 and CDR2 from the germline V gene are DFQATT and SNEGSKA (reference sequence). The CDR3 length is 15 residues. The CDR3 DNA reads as TGCAGTGCTCCCGTAGGTGGGTCGAACACCGGGGAGCTGTTTTTT. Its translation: CSAPVGGSNTGELFF.

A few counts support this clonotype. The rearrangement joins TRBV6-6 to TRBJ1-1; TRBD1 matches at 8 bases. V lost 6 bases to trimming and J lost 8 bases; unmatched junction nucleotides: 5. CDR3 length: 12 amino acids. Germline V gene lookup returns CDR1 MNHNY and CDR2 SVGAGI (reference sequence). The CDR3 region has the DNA TGTGCCAGCAGCCCACGGACAGGGGAAGCTTTCTTT. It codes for CASSPRTGEAFF.

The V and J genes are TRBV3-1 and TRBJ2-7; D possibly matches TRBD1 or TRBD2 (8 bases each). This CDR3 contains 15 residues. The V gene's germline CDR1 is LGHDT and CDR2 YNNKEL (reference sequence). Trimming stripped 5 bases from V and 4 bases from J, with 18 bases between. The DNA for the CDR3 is TGTGCCAGCAGCTCCAGGGGGCGGGAGGAATACGAGCAGTACTTC. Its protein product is CASSSRGREEYEQYF.

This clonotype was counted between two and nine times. The CDR3 spells CASSPDQGNEQYF. CDR3 DNA: TGTGCCAGCAGCCCGGACCAAGGCAACGAGCAGTACTTC. The chain couples TRBV7-9 to TRBJ2-7, with D hard to call. CDR1 is SEHNR, CDR2 FQNEAQ, per germline (reference sequence). The CDR3 consists of 13 residues. V dropped 5 bases and J dropped 5 bases, with 13 bases sitting between them.

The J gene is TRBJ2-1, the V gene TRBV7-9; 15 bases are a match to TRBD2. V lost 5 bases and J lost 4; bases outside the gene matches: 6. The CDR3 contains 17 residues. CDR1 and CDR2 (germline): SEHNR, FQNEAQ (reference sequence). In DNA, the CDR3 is TGTGCCAGCAGCGGGACTAGCGGGAGGAAGGGTTACAATGAGCAGTTCTTC. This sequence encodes CASSGTSGRKGYNEQFF.

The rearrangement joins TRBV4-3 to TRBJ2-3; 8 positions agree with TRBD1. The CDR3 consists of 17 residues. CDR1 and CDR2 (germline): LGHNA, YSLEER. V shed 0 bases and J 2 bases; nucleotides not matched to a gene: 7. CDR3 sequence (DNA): TGCGCCAGCAGCCAAGATCTAGGACAGGGATTCACAGATACGCAGTATTTT. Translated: CASSQDLGQGFTDTQYF.

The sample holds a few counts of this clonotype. The CDR3 DNA follows: TGTGCCATCAGTGAGGGGAAAAGAACGGGGAGTTACAATGAGCAGTTCTTC. It yields the protein CAISEGKRTGSYNEQFF. The rearrangement uses TRBV10-3 and TRBJ2-1; D might be TRBD2 (5 bases). The V end was cut by 2 bases, the J end by 4 bases, with 18 bases between. The CDR3 has 17 amino acids. CDR1 and CDR2 (germline): ENHRY, SYGVKD.

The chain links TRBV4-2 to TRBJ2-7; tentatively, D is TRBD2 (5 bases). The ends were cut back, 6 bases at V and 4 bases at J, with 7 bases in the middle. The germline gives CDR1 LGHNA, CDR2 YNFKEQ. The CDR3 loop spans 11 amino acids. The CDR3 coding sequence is TGTGCCAGCAGGACGGGGTACGAGCAGTACTTC. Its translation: CASRTGYEQYF.

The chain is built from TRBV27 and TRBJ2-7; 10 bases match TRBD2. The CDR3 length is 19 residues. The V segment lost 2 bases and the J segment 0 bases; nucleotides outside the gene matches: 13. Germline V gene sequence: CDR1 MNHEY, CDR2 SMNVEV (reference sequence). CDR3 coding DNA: TGTGCCAGCAGTTTAAGGGCTAGCGGGAGTAGTTTAGGCTCCTACGAGCAGTACTTC. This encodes CASSLRASGSSLGSYEQYF.

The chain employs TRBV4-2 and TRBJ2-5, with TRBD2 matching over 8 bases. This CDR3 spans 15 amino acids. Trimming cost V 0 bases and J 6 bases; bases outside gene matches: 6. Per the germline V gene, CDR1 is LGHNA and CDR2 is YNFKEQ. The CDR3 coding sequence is TGTGCCAGCAGCCAAGAAACGGGGGGGCCCAAGACCCAGTACTTC. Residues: CASSQETGGPKTQYF.

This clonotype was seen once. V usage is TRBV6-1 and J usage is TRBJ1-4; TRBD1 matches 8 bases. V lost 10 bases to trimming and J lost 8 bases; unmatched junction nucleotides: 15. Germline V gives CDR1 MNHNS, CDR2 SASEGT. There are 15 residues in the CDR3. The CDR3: CATTSQGAGSEKLFF. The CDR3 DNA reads TGTGCCACCACCTCGCAGGGGGCCGGTAGCGAAAAACTGTTTTTT.

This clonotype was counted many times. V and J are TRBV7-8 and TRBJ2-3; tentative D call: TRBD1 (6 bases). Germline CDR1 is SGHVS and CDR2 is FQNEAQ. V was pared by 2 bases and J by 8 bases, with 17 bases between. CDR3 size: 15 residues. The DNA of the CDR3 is TGTGCCAGCAGCTTAAGTGATGGGGGCCGGGGTACGCAGTATTTT. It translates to CASSLSDGGRGTQYF.

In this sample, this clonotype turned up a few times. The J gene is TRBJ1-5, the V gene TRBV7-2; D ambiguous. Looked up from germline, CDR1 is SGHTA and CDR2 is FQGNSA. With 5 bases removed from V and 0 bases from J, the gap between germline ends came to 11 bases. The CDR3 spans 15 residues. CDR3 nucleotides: TGTGCCAGCAGCCGCGGACCGTATAGCAATCAGCCCCAGCATTTT. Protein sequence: CASSRGPYSNQPQHF.

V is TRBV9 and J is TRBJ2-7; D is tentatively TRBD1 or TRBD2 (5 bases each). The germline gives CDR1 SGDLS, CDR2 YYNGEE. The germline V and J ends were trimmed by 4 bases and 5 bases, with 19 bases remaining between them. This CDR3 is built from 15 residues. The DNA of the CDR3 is TGTGCCAGCAGCCCAGCGGTGCTAGGGGATAACGAGCAGTACTTC. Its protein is CASSPAVLGDNEQYF. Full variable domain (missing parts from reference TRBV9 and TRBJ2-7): DSGVTQTPKHLITATGQRVTLRCSPRSGDLSVYWYQQSLDQGLQFLIQYYNGEERAKGNILERFSAQQFPDLHSELNLSSLELGDSALYFCASSPAVLGDNEQYFGPGTRLTVT.